This record looks at one TCR beta chain sequence and its context. The data stem from a study of blood T cell repertoires in COVID-19. Study-level information: COVID-19 samples from acute and convalescent phases originated in the United States, Italy and Spain.

Germline V gives CDR1 SNHLY, CDR2 FYNNEI. The ends lost 6 bases at V and 3 bases at J; junction bases unmatched: 8. This CDR3 has 14 amino acids. Authors' methods: Reference gene primer amplification gave nucleated cell count estimates. TCRdb keeps only in-frame clones here, not all; method: immunoSEQ multiplex PCR. The D gene and trimming were derived from the DNA, and the V and J assignments and clone size from that table. The repertoire has more than 150,000 clones, around 80% of them found once; the top ten carry just over 9.5%. The sequence was collected from a woman aged 50 to 60 with acute or convalescent COVID-19. The sequencing sample was made of peripheral blood. The rearrangement uses TRBV2 and TRBJ2-7; 7 bases match TRBD2. The CDR3 region is CASRSGTILYEQYF. The CDR3 DNA follows: TGTGCCAGCAGGTCCGGGACTATCCTCTACGAGCAGTACTTC. The full variable domain, with the rest looked up from reference TRBV2 and TRBJ2-7, is EPEVTQTPSHQVTQMGQEVILRCVPISNHLYFYWYRQILGQKVEFLVSFYNNEISEKSEIFDDQFSVERPDGSNFTLKIRSTKLEDSAMYFCASRSGTILYEQYFGPGTRLTVT.